This TCR beta chain was found in a study of monozygotic twins with inflammatory bowel disease. A remark on this clonotype: Its target is unknown.

TCRdb re-analyzed the 5' RACE reads; it lists each CDR3 protein once, without DNA. The sample holds about 440,000 distinct CDR3 sequences. Findings and caveats of the study: Fewer clonotypes were shared with others by IBD patients than by healthy twins, especially with disease activity.

The V gene's germline CDR1 is MDHEN and CDR2 SYDVKM. The CDR3 is 13 amino acids. The clonotype was recovered from a human donor with ulcerative colitis or Crohn's disease, or a healthy co-twin of an affected twin (not recorded which). The chain recombines TRBV28 with TRBJ1-5. Material for sequencing was blood. The CDR3: CASGSYSNQPQHF. Using reference TRBV28 and TRBJ1-5 for the parts outside the CDR3, the full variable domain is DVKVTQSSRYLVKRTGEKVFLECVQDMDHENMFWYRQDPGLGLRLIYFSYDVKMKEKGDIPEGYSVSREKKERFSLILESASTNQTSMYLCASGSYSNQPQHFGDGTRLSIL.